The 9 T cell receptor beta chains listed next were all sequenced from one sample in a study of patients and donors after allogeneic stem cell transplantation. Via MiXCR, TCRdb re-called the RT-PCR reads, giving one row per CDR3 protein. The sample has 90,000 to 120,000 distinct CDR3 sequences, around 33% seen once; the top ten hold around 25%. Material for sequencing was blood, either unsorted or a sorted T cell fraction (not recorded which). The receptors come from a human donor who was either an allogeneic HSCT recipient or a stem cell or donor lymphocyte infusion donor (not recorded which). It is not recorded whose cells these are; they may come from a transplant donor.

The chain has TRBV27 and TRBJ1-5, with D unclear. The CDR3 is 18 residues long. The ends were cut back, 2 bases at V and 5 bases at J, with 22 bases in the middle. Germline-derived CDR1 and CDR2 are MNHEY and SMNVEV (reference sequence). The CDR3 spells CASSLVFPLRARDQPQHF. The DNA of the CDR3 is TGTGCCAGCAGTTTAGTTTTCCCTCTTAGAGCCCGGGATCAGCCCCAGCATTTT.

The chain uses TRBV24-1 and TRBJ2-7, with D tentatively TRBD1 (5 bases). CDR3 length: 13 residues. Trimming took 7 bases from V and 2 from J, leaving 11 bases between them. The germline CDR1 and CDR2 sequences are KGHDR and SFDVKD. This chain's CDR3 is CATSTTGAYEQYF. CDR3 coding DNA: TGTGCCACCAGCACCACAGGAGCCTACGAGCAGTACTTC.

This chain connects TRBV4-2 to TRBJ2-4; 8 nucleotides match TRBD1. CDR3 length: 17 amino acids. The J segment lost 5 bases and the V segment lost 3 bases, leaving 12 bases of the junction unmatched. The germline CDR1 and CDR2 sequences are LGHNA and YNFKEQ. The CDR3 DNA sequence: TGTGCCAGCAGCCACTACCTACAGGGGGTGCGGGAAAACATTCAGTACTTC. Protein: CASSHYLQGVRENIQYF.

The chain links TRBV15 to TRBJ2-1; D may be TRBD2 (6 bases). Germline CDR1 is LNHNV and CDR2 is YYDKDF (reference sequence). The CDR3 covers 16 residues. Trimming left V 1 base short and J 4 bases short, with 14 bases between. The CDR3 DNA is TGTGCCACCAGCAGAGTTTGGCCTAGCGCTTACAATGAGCAGTTCTTC. This encodes CATSRVWPSAYNEQFF.

For this clonotype: Its ends do not fully match the called genes, so a read error is possible. V is TRBV6-5 and J is TRBJ2-1; the match to TRBD2 covers 8 bases. The CDR3 is 14 amino acids. Germline CDR1 reads MNHEY; CDR2 reads SVGAGI. The CDR3 loop is CASSRGVSSGGPVF. The CDR3 coding sequence is TGTGCCAGCAGCCGAGGAGTAAGCTCGGGAGGGCCTGTTTTC.

This clonotype was seen a few times. The CDR3 loop reads CAISPPGLGTEAFF. Written as DNA, the CDR3 is TGTGCCATCAGTCCCCCCGGCTTGGGCACTGAAGCTTTCTTT. The chain recombines TRBV10-3 with TRBJ1-1; the D is unclear. This CDR3 spans 14 amino acids. Germline V CDR1 and CDR2: ENHRY, SYGVKD. The germline V and J ends were trimmed by 5 bases and 4 bases, with 14 bases remaining between them.

The gene calls are TRBV12-3 or TRBV12-4 and TRBJ2-1; D gene ambiguous. V shed 5 bases and J shed 7 bases, with 15 bases lying between them. The CDR3 sequence is 14 residues long. The CDR3 region is CASSPRTVTNEQFF. CDR3 DNA sequence: TGTGCCAGCAGTCCAAGGACCGTAACAAATGAGCAGTTCTTC.

This clonotype was observed a few times. The rearrangement joins TRBV7-9 to TRBJ1-1; D remains unclear. The CDR3 consists of 14 residues. Germline lookup yields CDR1 SEHNR and CDR2 FQNEAQ (reference sequence). Trimming shortened V by 5 bases and J by 4 bases, and 14 bases separated the two germline ends. The CDR3: CASSHRREGTEAFF. CDR3 bases: TGTGCCAGCAGCCACCGGAGGGAGGGCACTGAAGCTTTCTTT.

This chain uses TRBV12-3 or TRBV12-4 with TRBJ2-5; 7 bases match TRBD2. Trimming took 6 bases from V and 5 from J; bases not matched to a gene: 9. This CDR3 is built from 14 residues. The DNA of the CDR3 is TGTGCCAGCAGCACGGGACTACCAAAGGAGACCCAGTACTTC. It specifies CASSTGLPKETQYF.